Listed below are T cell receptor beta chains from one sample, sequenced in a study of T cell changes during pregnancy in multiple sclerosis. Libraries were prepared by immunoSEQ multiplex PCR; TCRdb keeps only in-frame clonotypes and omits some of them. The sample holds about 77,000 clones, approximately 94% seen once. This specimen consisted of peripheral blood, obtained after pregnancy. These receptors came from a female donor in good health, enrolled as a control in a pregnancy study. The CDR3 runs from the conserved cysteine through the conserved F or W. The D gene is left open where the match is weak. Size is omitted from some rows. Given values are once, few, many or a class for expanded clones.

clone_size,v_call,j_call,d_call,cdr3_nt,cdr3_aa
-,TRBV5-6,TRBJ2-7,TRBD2,TGTGCCAGCAGCTTGGAGGGAGGGCAATACGAGCAGTACTTC,CASSLEGGQYEQYF
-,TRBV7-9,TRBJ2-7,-,TGTGCCAGCAGCTCCTCCGGGACAAATCTCGGCGAGCAGTACTTC,CASSSSGTNLGEQYF
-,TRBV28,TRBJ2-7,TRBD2,TGTGCCAGCAGCAGTCACGGACTAGCGGGAGAGTCGGAGCAGTACTTC,CASSSHGLAGESEQYF
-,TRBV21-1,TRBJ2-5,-,TGTGCCAGCAGCAAACCAGCGACAGGGGGAGCGGAGACCCAGTACTTC,CASSKPATGGAETQYF
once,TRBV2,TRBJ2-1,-,TGTGCCAGCGGTGGCCCAGAGAGCGTATGGAATGAGCAGTTCTTC,CASGGPESVWNEQFF
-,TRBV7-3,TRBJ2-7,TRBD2,TGTGCCAGCAGCTCTCTAGCGGGAGTGTACGAGCAGTACTTC,CASSSLAGVYEQYF
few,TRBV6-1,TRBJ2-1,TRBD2,TGTGCCAGCAGTGAAGGGGGTAGCGGGGGTGAGCAGTTCTTC,CASSEGGSGGEQFF
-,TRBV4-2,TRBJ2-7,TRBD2,TGTGCCAGCAGCCAAGGTTTCGGAGCGGGGGTACCCTACGAGCAGTACTTC,CASSQGFGAGVPYEQYF
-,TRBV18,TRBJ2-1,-,TGTGCCAGCTCACCGACCGCAGGGTTTGCCGGGGAGCAGTTCTTC,CASSPTAGFAGEQFF
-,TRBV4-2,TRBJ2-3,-,TGTGCCAGCAGCCAAGAGACTTTACTTAAAGCAGATACGCAGTATTTT,CASSQETLLKADTQYF
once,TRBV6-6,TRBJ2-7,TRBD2,TGTGCCGGACCTCCCGGTCTAGCGGGTTACGAGCAGTACTTC,CAGPPGLAGYEQYF
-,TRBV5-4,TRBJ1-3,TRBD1,TGTGCCAGCAGCTTAACTGGACAGGGGGCGAGCGGAAACACCATATATTTT,CASSLTGQGASGNTIYF
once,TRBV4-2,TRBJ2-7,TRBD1,TGTGCCAGCAGCCAAGCCGACGGGACAGGCCACGAGCAGTACTTC,CASSQADGTGHEQYF
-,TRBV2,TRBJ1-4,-,TGTGCCAGCAGTGGTGGGGCCCGCACTAATGAAAAACTGTTTTTT,CASSGGARTNEKLFF
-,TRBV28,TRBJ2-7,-,TGTGCCAGCAGTACTCGACTAGGGGCCTACGAGCAGTACTTC,CASSTRLGAYEQYF
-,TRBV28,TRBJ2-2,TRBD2,TGTGCCAGCAGTCCCGGGACTAGCTTTGTCACCGGGGAGCTGTTTTTT,CASSPGTSFVTGELFF
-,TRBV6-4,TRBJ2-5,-,TGTGCCATCAGGATTGGACTATTGGGTCAAGAGACCCAGTACTTC,CAIRIGLLGQETQYF
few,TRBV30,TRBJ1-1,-,TGTGCCTGGGGACAGTCAAACACTGAAGCTTTCTTT,CAWGQSNTEAFF
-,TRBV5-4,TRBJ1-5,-,TGTGCCAGCAGTCGCTCGGGGTTTAGCAATCAGCCCCAGCATTTT,CASSRSGFSNQPQHF
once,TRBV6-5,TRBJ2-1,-,TGTGCCAGCAGTTACTCATCAGGGCACCATTACAATGAGCAGTTCTTC,CASSYSSGHHYNEQFF
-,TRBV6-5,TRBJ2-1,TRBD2,TGTGCCAGCAGTCCGCTAGCGGGAGGACACAATGAGCAGTTCTTC,CASSPLAGGHNEQFF
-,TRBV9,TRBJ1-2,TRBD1,TGTGCCAGCAGCGTCGACAGGGGGCACGGCTACACCTTC,CASSVDRGHGYTF
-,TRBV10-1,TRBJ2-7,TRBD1,TGCGCCAGCAGTGAGATGGACAGGGGGAGTGCCTACGAGCAGTACTTC,CASSEMDRGSAYEQYF
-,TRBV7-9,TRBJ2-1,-,TGTGCCAGCAGCTTAGAGGCGGGATTGGGGGGTGAGCAGTTCTTC,CASSLEAGLGGEQFF
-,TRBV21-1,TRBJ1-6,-,TGTGCCAGCAGCACGGACAGGGTCTATAATTCACCCCTCCACTTT,CASSTDRVYNSPLHF
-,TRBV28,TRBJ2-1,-,TGTGCCAGCAGGACACAGGGTGGACAGTACAATGAGCAGTTCTTC,CASRTQGGQYNEQFF
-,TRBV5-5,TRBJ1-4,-,TGTGCCAGCAGCTTGCAGCCCGAGGGTGAAAAACTGTTTTTT,CASSLQPEGEKLFF
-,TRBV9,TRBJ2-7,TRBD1,TGTGCCAGCAGCGATCGGACAGGGGACCCCTACGAGCAGTACTTC,CASSDRTGDPYEQYF
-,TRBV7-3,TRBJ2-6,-,TGTGCCAGCAGCTCCGTCCCTGGGGCCAACGTCCTGACTTTC,CASSSVPGANVLTF
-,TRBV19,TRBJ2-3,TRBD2,TGTGCCAGTAGTGCGTCGGGACTAGCGGGGGATTCGACAGATACGCAGTATTTT,CASSASGLAGDSTDTQYF
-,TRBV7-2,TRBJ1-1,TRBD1,TGTGCCAGCAGCTTAGTGGGGGTCGGGACAGGGAACACTGAAGCTTTCTTT,CASSLVGVGTGNTEAFF
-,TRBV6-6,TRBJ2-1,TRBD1,TGTGCCAGCAGTCTCCCCCCAGGGGGCACCTACAATGAGCAGTTCTTC,CASSLPPGGTYNEQFF
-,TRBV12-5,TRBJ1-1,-,TGTGCTAGTGGTTTGGACACCCTCTGGTACACTGAAGCTTTCTTT,CASGLDTLWYTEAFF
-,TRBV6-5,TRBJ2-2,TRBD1,TGTGCCAGCAGGGGACAGGGGATGACCGGGGAGCTGTTTTTT,CASRGQGMTGELFF
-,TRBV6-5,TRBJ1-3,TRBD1,TGTGCCAGCAGTTACGAAGGGACAGGGACTGGAAACACCATATATTTT,CASSYEGTGTGNTIYF
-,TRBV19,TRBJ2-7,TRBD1,TGTGCCAGTAGTCCGGCAGGGGGCTACGAGCAGTACTTC,CASSPAGGYEQYF
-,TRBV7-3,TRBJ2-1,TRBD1,TGTGCCAGCAGCTTAATTGCGAGGGGGCCTTACAATGAGCAGTTCTTC,CASSLIARGPYNEQFF
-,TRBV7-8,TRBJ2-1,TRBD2,TGTGCCAGCAGCCTTTTGGCGGGAGGGGCCAACAATGAGCAGTTCTTC,CASSLLAGGANNEQFF
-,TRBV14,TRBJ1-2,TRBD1,TGTGCCAGCAGCCACGGCGTCTCAGGGGGTTATGGCTACACCTTC,CASSHGVSGGYGYTF
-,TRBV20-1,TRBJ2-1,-,TGCAGTGCTAGGGACACCCATGAGCAGTTCTTC,CSARDTHEQFF
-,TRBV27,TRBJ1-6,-,TGTGCCAGCAGCGGGACTCAAGGAGGCTCACCCCTCCACTTT,CASSGTQGGSPLHF
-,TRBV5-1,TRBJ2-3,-,TGCGCCAGCAGCTTGGCGGGGGCAGATACGCAGTATTTT,CASSLAGADTQYF
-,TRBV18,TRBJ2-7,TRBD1,TGTGCCAGCTCACCAACCGGGACAGGGTCCTTCGGCGAGCAGTACTTC,CASSPTGTGSFGEQYF
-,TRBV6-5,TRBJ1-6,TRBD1,TGTGCCAGCAGGACAGGGCCAAATTCACCCCTCCACTTT,CASRTGPNSPLHF
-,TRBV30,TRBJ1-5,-,TGTGCCTGGAGTCTGACGGATTCGGGGCCCCAGCATTTT,CAWSLTDSGPQHF
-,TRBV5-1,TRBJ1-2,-,TGCGCCAGCAGCTTGGGGACATTTGCTAACTATGGCTACACCTTC,CASSLGTFANYGYTF
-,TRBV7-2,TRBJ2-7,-,TGTGCCAGCAGCTTACGGTGGGCTCCTCGTACCTACGAGCAGTACTTC,CASSLRWAPRTYEQYF
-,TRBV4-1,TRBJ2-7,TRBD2,TGCGCCAGCAGCCAAGCGGGGGGGGCGCGGGAGCAGTACTTC,CASSQAGGAREQYF
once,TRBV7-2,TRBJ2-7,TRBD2,TGTGCCAGCAGCTTAGGACTAGCGGGAGTAATCGACGAGCAGTACTTC,CASSLGLAGVIDEQYF
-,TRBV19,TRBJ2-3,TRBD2,TGTGCCAGTAGGCTAGCGGGAGGGCCGGATACGCAGTATTTT,CASRLAGGPDTQYF
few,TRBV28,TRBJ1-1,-,TGTGCCACCAACGAAGCCTTTGGGCGCTCAAACACTGAAGCTTTCTTT,CATNEAFGRSNTEAFF
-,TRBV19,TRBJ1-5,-,TGTGCCAGTAGTATTTGGGCAGGGTCACTAAAATATAGCAATCAGCCCCAGCATTTT,CASSIWAGSLKYSNQPQHF
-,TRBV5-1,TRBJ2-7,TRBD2,TGCGCCAGCAGCCAACTCGGGCGGGAGGATTACGAGCAGTACTTC,CASSQLGREDYEQYF
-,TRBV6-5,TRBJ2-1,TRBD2,TGTGCCAGCAGTTACGTAGCGGGAGGCAATGAGCAGTTCTTC,CASSYVAGGNEQFF
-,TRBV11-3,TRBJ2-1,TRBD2,TGTGCCAGCAGCCCGACTAGCGGGGGGAACAATGAGCAGTTCTTC,CASSPTSGGNNEQFF